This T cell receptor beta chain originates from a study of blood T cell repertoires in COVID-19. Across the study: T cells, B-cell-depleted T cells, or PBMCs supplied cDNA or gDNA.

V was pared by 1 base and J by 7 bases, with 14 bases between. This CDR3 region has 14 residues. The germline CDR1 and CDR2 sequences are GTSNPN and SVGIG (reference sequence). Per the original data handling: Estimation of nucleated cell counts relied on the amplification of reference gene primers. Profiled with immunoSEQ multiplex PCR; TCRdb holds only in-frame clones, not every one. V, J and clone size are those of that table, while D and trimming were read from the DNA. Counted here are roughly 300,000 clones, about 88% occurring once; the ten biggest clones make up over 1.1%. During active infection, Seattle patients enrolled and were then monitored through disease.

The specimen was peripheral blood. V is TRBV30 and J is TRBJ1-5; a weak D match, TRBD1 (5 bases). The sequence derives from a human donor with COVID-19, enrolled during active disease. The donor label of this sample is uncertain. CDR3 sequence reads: CAWSATGGDQPQHF. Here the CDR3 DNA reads TGTGCCTGGAGTGCAACAGGAGGGGACCAGCCCCAGCATTTT.